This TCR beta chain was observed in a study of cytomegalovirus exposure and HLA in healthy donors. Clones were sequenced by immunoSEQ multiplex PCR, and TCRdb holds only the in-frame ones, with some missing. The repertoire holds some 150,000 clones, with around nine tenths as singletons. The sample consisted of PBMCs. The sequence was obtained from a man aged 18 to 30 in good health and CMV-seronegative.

The chain's CDR3 is CASRGLFNEQFF. CDR3 coding DNA: TGTGCCAGCAGAGGACTGTTCAATGAGCAGTTCTTC. The chain links TRBV6-1 to TRBJ2-1; TRBD2 is a possible D gene (5 bases). This CDR3 has 12 residues. CDR1 and CDR2 from the germline V gene are MNHNS and SASEGT. Trimming removed 6 bases at V and 6 bases at J, with 9 bases between.